This passage covers 31 T cell receptor beta chains from one sample sequenced in a study of blood T cells in healthy people across ages. The use of a sample-barcoded 5' primer and a J-beta primer mix characterized a second PCR of roughly 7 to 11 cycles. Using its own MiXCR run on the 5' RACE reads, TCRdb lists one record per CDR3 protein. Of about 1.6 million distinct CDR3 sequences in the sample, 30% to 35% were seen once. Sequenced input: blood. The source is a woman in her twenties or thirties in good health.

This clonotype was detected only once. This sequence joins TRBV30 and TRBJ2-5, with TRBD2 matching over 12 bases. The germline V gene has CDR1 GTSNPN and CDR2 SVGIG (reference sequence). Losses at the gene ends were 3 bases for V and 2 bases for J; bases not matched to a gene: 4. This CDR3 contains 15 residues. DNA for the CDR3: TGTGCCTGGAGCAAAGGACTAGCGGGGCAAGAGACCCAGTACTTC. Translation gives CAWSKGLAGQETQYF.

The chain joins TRBV10-2 to TRBJ1-6; D is unresolved. V shed 7 bases and J shed 7 bases, with 11 bases lying between them. The germline CDR1 and CDR2 sequences are WSHSY and SAAADI. This CDR3 region has 13 residues. The CDR3 reads CASKGLGNSPLHF. CDR3 coding DNA: TGCGCCAGCAAGGGATTAGGAAATTCACCCCTCCACTTT.

This clonotype was recorded once. This sequence joins TRBV28 and TRBJ2-7; no reliable D call. The CDR3 is 13 residues long. V gave up 6 bases and J gave up 6 bases, with 15 bases separating them. The germline V gene encodes CDR1 MDHEN and CDR2 SYDVKM. The DNA of the CDR3 is TGTGCCAGCAGCTTAGTCACCTGGGGCGAGCAGTACTTC. Its translation is CASSLVTWGEQYF.

This clonotype was observed a few times. The gene calls are TRBV5-6 and TRBJ2-1, with 13 bases that match TRBD2. Trimming took 4 bases from V and 6 from J; bases not matched to a gene: 4. CDR3 length: 15 amino acids. The V gene's germline CDR1 is SGHDT and CDR2 YYEEEE. CDR3 bases: TGTGCCAGCAGCCGGGGACTAGCGGGGTCCAATGAGCAGTTCTTC. The encoded protein is CASSRGLAGSNEQFF.

The chain has TRBV27 and TRBJ2-3, with 10 bases aligning to TRBD2. V was pared by 6 bases and J by 2 bases, with 5 bases of the junction left unmatched. Germline lookup yields CDR1 MNHEY and CDR2 SMNVEV (reference sequence). The CDR3 is 15 residues long. CDR3: CASRLAGVITDTQYF. For the CDR3, the DNA is TGTGCCAGCAGGCTAGCGGGAGTAATCACAGATACGCAGTATTTT.

V and J are TRBV5-6 and TRBJ2-5, with D possibly TRBD1 on 5 matching bases. This CDR3 region has 13 residues. CDR1 and CDR2 (germline): SGHDT, YYEEEE. V was clipped by 3 bases and J by 6 bases, with 12 bases between them. The chain's CDR3 is CASSSAGSQTQYF. CDR3 coding DNA: TGTGCCAGCAGCTCCGCAGGGTCCCAGACCCAGTACTTC.

Concerning this clonotype itself: A much larger clone sits a single nucleotide away, making a read error possible. The chain has TRBV10-3 and TRBJ2-7; 8 bases map to TRBD2. This CDR3 spans 15 amino acids. The germline gives CDR1 ENHRY, CDR2 SYGVKD. V shed 3 bases and J 3 bases; nucleotides not matched to a gene: 7. The DNA for the CDR3 is TGTGCCATCAGTGAACCCGGGAGGGCTGACTACGAGCAGTACTTC. Protein: CAISEPGRADYEQYF.

The CDR3 DNA follows: TGTGCCAGCTCACCGGGACTAACGGGAGGGCCCCACGAGCAGTACTTC. Encoded protein: CASSPGLTGGPHEQYF. This chain connects TRBV18 to TRBJ2-7; 8 bases match TRBD2. CDR3 size: 16 residues. Germline V gene lookup returns CDR1 KGHSH and CDR2 LQKENI. V lost 3 bases, J lost 5 bases, and 12 bases stayed unmatched. Looking up the rest from reference TRBV18 and TRBJ2-7 gives the full variable domain: NAGVMQNPRHLVRRRGQEARLRCSPMKGHSHVYWYRQLPEEGLKFMVYLQKENIIDESGMPKERFSAEFPKEGPSILRIQQVVRGDSAAYFCASSPGLTGGPHEQYFGPGTRLTVT.

V and J are TRBV5-6 and TRBJ2-3, with 7 bases that match TRBD1. Trimming removed 7 bases from V and 0 bases from J; junction bases left unmatched: 2. Germline V gene data show CDR1 as SGHDT and CDR2 as YYEEEE. This CDR3 region has 13 residues. CDR3 coding DNA: TGTGCCAGCGAACAGGGGAGCACAGATACGCAGTATTTT. Encoded protein: CASEQGSTDTQYF.

This clonotype was counted between two and nine times. The V gene is TRBV5-1, the J gene TRBJ2-1; 7 nucleotides align to TRBD2. The germline gives CDR1 SGHRS, CDR2 YFSETQ. The CDR3 is 16 amino acids. Trimming at V came to 4 bases and at J to 5 bases, leaving 12 bases not matched to a gene. This CDR3 reads CASSPPGGLLDNEQFF. The CDR3 DNA sequence: TGCGCCAGCAGCCCGCCGGGGGGACTTTTGGACAATGAGCAGTTCTTC. Based on the CDR3 plus reference TRBV5-1 and TRBJ2-1, the full variable domain is KAGVTQTPRYLIKTRGQQVTLSCSPISGHRSVSWYQQTPGQGLQFLFEYFSETQRNKGNFPGRFSGRQFSNSRSEMNVSTLELGDSALYLCASSPPGGLLDNEQFFGPGTRLTVL.

The gene calls are TRBV6-1 and TRBJ2-7, with 8 nucleotides matching TRBD1. CDR3 length: 17 amino acids. The germline V gene has CDR1 MNHNS and CDR2 SASEGT. J gave up 1 base and V 4 bases, and 12 bases lay outside the gene matches. The CDR3 loop reads CASSGPDRGRISYEQYF. In DNA, the CDR3 is TGTGCCAGCAGTGGGCCTGACAGGGGCCGAATTTCCTACGAGCAGTACTTC.

This clonotype has a count of ten or more. As DNA, the CDR3 is TGCAGCGTTGACGGGGGTCTCTACGAGCAGTACTTC. This encodes CSVDGGLYEQYF. This chain uses TRBV29-1 with TRBJ2-7, with D maybe TRBD2 (6 bases). The CDR3 sequence is 12 residues long. Germline V gene lookup returns CDR1 SQVTM and CDR2 ANQGSEA. The V end was cut by 3 bases, the J end by 3 bases, with 9 bases between.

The chain joins TRBV9 to TRBJ2-2; 9 bases fit TRBD2. After removal of 0 bases from V and 0 bases from J, the junction contained 6 bases not matched to a gene. Germline V CDR1 and CDR2: SGDLS, YYNGEE. This CDR3 has 18 residues. Here the CDR3 DNA reads TGTGCCAGCAGCGTAGGGGCTAGCGGGGCAACGAACACCGGGGAGCTGTTTTTT. This sequence encodes CASSVGASGATNTGELFF.

This clonotype appeared a few times. The chain uses TRBV20-1 and TRBJ2-5, with D perhaps matching TRBD1 (6 bases). This CDR3 has 13 residues. Germline V gene data show CDR1 as DFQATT and CDR2 as SNEGSKA (reference sequence). V gave up 5 bases and J gave up 1 base, with 11 bases separating them. CDR3 DNA sequence: TGCAGTGCTGATACAGGGTTCCAAGAGACCCAGTACTTC. Protein product: CSADTGFQETQYF.

This clonotype was detected only a few times. The rearrangement links TRBV20-1 to TRBJ2-3; 10 bases map to TRBD2. The ends lost 5 bases at V and 1 base at J; junction bases unmatched: 3. CDR1 is DFQATT and CDR2 is SNEGSKA in the germline V gene (reference sequence). The CDR3 runs 14 residues. CDR3 sequence reads: CSAESGRGTDTQYF. The DNA for the CDR3 is TGCAGTGCTGAAAGCGGGAGGGGCACAGATACGCAGTATTTT.

In this sample, this clonotype turned up a few times. The chain combines TRBV20-1 with TRBJ2-1; TRBD1 matches 7 bases. The length of the CDR3 is 12 residues. Unmatched junction bases numbered 5, after V lost 4 bases and J lost 8 bases. The germline gives CDR1 DFQATT, CDR2 SNEGSKA (reference sequence). The CDR3 DNA sequence: TGCAGTGCTACCCACAGGGGTTATGAGCAGTTCTTC. This codes for CSATHRGYEQFF.

The rearrangement links TRBV7-2 to TRBJ2-5; 8 positions agree with TRBD2. V lost 1 base and J lost 4; bases outside the gene matches: 2. CDR1 is SGHTA, CDR2 FQGNSA, per germline. The CDR3 consists of 14 residues. CDR3 in amino acids: CASSLVTSAETQYF. The CDR3 bases are TGTGCCAGCAGCTTAGTGACTAGCGCAGAGACCCAGTACTTC.

The chain combines TRBV3-1 with TRBJ1-5; the D gene is possibly TRBD1 (5 bases). V was cut by 4 bases and J by 7 bases, with 17 bases left in between. Germline V gene data show CDR1 as LGHDT and CDR2 as YNNKEL (reference sequence). The CDR3 totals 15 residues. CDR3 bases: TGTGCCAGCAGCCGGAAGACGGGGTCAGGGCAGCCCCAGCATTTT. It yields the protein CASSRKTGSGQPQHF.

A remark on this clonotype: Given the absence of the conserved phenylalanine or tryptophan at the CDR3 end, a read error is likely. The genes are TRBV30 and TRBJ1-2; D uncertain. The CDR3 runs to 12 residues. Germline lookup yields CDR1 GTSNPN and CDR2 SVGIG (reference sequence). The V gene lost 2 bases and the J gene lost 3 bases, with 7 bases spanning the gap. This CDR3 is CAWSLEDYGYTC. CDR3 bases: TGTGCCTGGAGTTTGGAGGACTATGGCTACACCTGC.

This clonotype was observed a few times. The chain couples TRBV28 to TRBJ1-2; D gene unclear. The germline V gene encodes CDR1 MDHEN and CDR2 SYDVKM. The CDR3 is made up of 15 amino acids. Trimming removed 3 bases at V and 3 bases at J, with 14 bases between. The CDR3 region has the DNA TGTGCCAGCAGTTTGTCCGGCGGGGTGGACTATGGCTACACCTTC. This translates into CASSLSGGVDYGYTF.

This clonotype was recorded a few times. V and J are TRBV4-1 and TRBJ2-5; the match to TRBD2 covers 9 bases. Germline V gene sequence: CDR1 MGHRA, CDR2 YSYEKL. The CDR3 consists of 14 residues. V shed 4 bases, J shed 2 bases, and the junction held 2 bases outside the gene matches. CDR3 in amino acids: CASSRTSVQETQYF. The CDR3 coding sequence is TGCGCCAGCAGCCGGACTAGCGTTCAAGAGACCCAGTACTTC.

This clonotype showed up just a few times. The chain recombines TRBV7-6 with TRBJ2-5; 9 nucleotides match TRBD2. The germline V gene has CDR1 SGHVS and CDR2 FNYEAQ. The CDR3 consists of 16 residues. J gave up 5 bases and V 2 bases, and 9 bases lay outside the gene matches. CDR3 DNA sequence: TGTGCCAGCAGCTTAAGGATAAGCGGGGGGATTGAGACCCAGTACTTC. Its protein product is CASSLRISGGIETQYF.

The chain recombines TRBV4-1 with TRBJ2-1; D call uncertain. The CDR3 runs to 14 residues. The V and J ends lost 0 bases and 9 bases respectively, with 12 bases between them. The germline gives CDR1 MGHRA, CDR2 YSYEKL. DNA of the CDR3: TGCGCCAGCAGCCAAGATCCGACGTGGGGTGAGCAGTTCTTC. Protein sequence: CASSQDPTWGEQFF.

This chain connects TRBV29-1 to TRBJ2-5, with D possibly matching TRBD2 (5 bases). Germline CDR1 and CDR2: SQVTM and ANQGSEA. This CDR3 is 15 amino acids long. V shed 1 base and J shed 1 base, with 13 bases lying between them. The CDR3 sequence: CSVEGAPGSQETQYF. The CDR3 DNA follows: TGCAGCGTTGAAGGAGCTCCGGGGAGCCAAGAGACCCAGTACTTC.

J is TRBJ1-1 and V is TRBV20-1; no firm D call. CDR1 is DFQATT, CDR2 SNEGSKA, per germline (reference sequence). With 2 bases removed from V and 10 bases from J, the gap between germline ends came to 14 bases. This CDR3 comprises 12 residues. The CDR3 region is CSARTRTEGAFF. The DNA for the CDR3 is TGCAGTGCTAGAACCCGGACGGAGGGAGCTTTCTTT.

This clonotype appeared many times. The CDR3 sequence: CSVVDRVRLNTEAFF. CDR3 bases: TGCAGCGTTGTGGACAGGGTAAGGTTGAACACTGAAGCTTTCTTT. The chain couples TRBV29-1 to TRBJ1-1; TRBD1 matches 8 bases. The CDR3 consists of 15 residues. The V gene end was trimmed by 4 bases and the J gene end by 0 bases; junction bases not matched to a gene: 7. CDR1 is SQVTM, CDR2 ANQGSEA, per germline.

V usage is TRBV11-2 and J usage is TRBJ2-5; D is uncertain. Germline CDR1 reads SGHAT; CDR2 reads FQNNGV. Between the trimmed V and J ends, which lost 5 bases and 1 base, there was a span of 14 bases. CDR3 length equals 15 residues. The CDR3 here is CASSPSRRIQETQYF. The CDR3 bases are TGTGCCAGCAGCCCATCTCGCAGGATCCAAGAGACCCAGTACTTC.

This CDR3 is CSARVGTVHGYTF. The DNA for the CDR3 is TGCAGTGCTAGAGTTGGGACAGTGCATGGCTACACCTTC. The chain is built from TRBV20-1 and TRBJ1-2; 7 nucleotides match TRBD1. Germline values: CDR1 DFQATT, CDR2 SNEGSKA (reference sequence). CDR3 length equals 13 residues. V was clipped by 1 base and J by 6 bases; unmatched bases: 5.

This clonotype showed up just a few times. The chain uses TRBV12-3 or TRBV12-4 and TRBJ2-3; D is possibly TRBD2 (6 bases). V lost 3 bases and J lost 4, with 11 bases in between. The CDR3 is 14 amino acids. The CDR3 reads CASSLAEGADTQYF. The CDR3 DNA is TGTGCCAGCAGTTTGGCGGAGGGAGCAGATACGCAGTATTTT.

This clonotype has a count of ten or more. The chain has TRBV12-3 or TRBV12-4 and TRBJ2-7; 7 bases fit TRBD1. This CDR3 contains 13 residues. V trimming: 4 bases; J trimming: 6 bases; junction bases outside the gene matches: 6. The DNA for the CDR3 is TGTGCCAGCAGTTACTCAAACAGGGGCGAGCAGTACTTC. This encodes CASSYSNRGEQYF.

The V and J genes are TRBV27 and TRBJ2-7, with 8 positions matching TRBD2. Per germline, CDR1 MNHEY and CDR2 SMNVEV (reference sequence). The V gene end was trimmed by 11 bases and the J gene end by 6 bases; junction bases not matched to a gene: 12. CDR3 length equals 13 residues. The CDR3 reads CAGKGLGGGEQYF. CDR3 bases: TGTGCCGGCAAGGGACTAGGTGGAGGCGAGCAGTACTTC.